Detailed here is one T cell receptor (beta chain). This sample is part of a study of T cells in tumors after PD-1 blockade. Generated by immunoSEQ multiplex PCR, the TCRdb table keeps only in-frame clones and is missing some. The table has approximately 46,000 clones, approximately 75% seen once. This CDR3 is 16 amino acids long. Germline V gene data show CDR1 as MDHEN and CDR2 as SYDVKM. V dropped 3 bases and J dropped 7; count of bases not matched to a gene: 5. Input was about 550 ng to 6,500 ng of genomic DNA from tumor or blood. The sequenced sample was PBMCs, obtained before anti-PD-1 treatment. The chain carries TRBV28 and TRBJ1-6; 11 bases agree with TRBD1. The clonotype was recovered from a human donor with basal cell carcinoma. In DNA, the CDR3 is TGTGCCAGCAGTTTTGGGACAGGGGGTTTGAATTCACCCCTCCACTTT. It yields the protein CASSFGTGGLNSPLHF.